The T cell receptor beta chain described here comes from a study of T cell responses to AZD1222 COVID-19 vaccine. Study-wide points: White British people made up most donors, females outnumbered males, and clonal diversity was possibly underestimated. Across the whole spike, CD4 TCRs peaked at regions 160-218 and 743-854. Seropositive AZD1222 recipients at baseline numbered only 6 or 7. Of spike-specific TCRs, nearly half reportedly target regions left unmutated in variants.

Only in-frame clones appear in the TCRdb table, and some are missing; sequencing was by immunoSEQ multiplex PCR. Counted here are 120,000 to 150,000 clones, around 86% occurring once; the ten biggest clones make up about 4%. Comments on this clone: The antigen remains undetermined.

The receptor comes from an adult in good health. Sequencing used peripheral blood, obtained on day 0 of MenACWY control vaccination.

The CDR3 DNA reads as TGTGCCAGTACCACCGGACAGGGGGTAGCGGGAAGTGAAAAACTGTTTTTT. This gives the protein CASTTGQGVAGSEKLFF. The chain recombines TRBV19 with TRBJ1-4; 10 bases align to TRBD1. This CDR3 has 17 residues. The ends lost 7 bases at V and 7 bases at J; junction bases unmatched: 15. The germline CDR1 and CDR2 sequences are LNHDA and SQIVND (reference sequence).